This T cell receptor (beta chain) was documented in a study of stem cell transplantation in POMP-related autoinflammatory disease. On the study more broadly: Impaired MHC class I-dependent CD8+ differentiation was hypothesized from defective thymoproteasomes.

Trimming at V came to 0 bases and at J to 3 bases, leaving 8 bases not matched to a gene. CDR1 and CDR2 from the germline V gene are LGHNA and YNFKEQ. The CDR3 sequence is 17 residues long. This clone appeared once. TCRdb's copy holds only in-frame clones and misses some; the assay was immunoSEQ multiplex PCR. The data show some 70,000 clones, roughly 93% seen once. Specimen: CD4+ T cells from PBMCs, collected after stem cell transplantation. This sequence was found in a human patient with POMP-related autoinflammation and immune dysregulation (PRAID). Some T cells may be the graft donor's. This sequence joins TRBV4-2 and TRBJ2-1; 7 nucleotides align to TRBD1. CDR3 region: CASSQDRGPPFYNEQFF. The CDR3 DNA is TGTGCCAGCAGCCAAGATAGGGGGCCCCCCTTCTACAATGAGCAGTTCTTC.